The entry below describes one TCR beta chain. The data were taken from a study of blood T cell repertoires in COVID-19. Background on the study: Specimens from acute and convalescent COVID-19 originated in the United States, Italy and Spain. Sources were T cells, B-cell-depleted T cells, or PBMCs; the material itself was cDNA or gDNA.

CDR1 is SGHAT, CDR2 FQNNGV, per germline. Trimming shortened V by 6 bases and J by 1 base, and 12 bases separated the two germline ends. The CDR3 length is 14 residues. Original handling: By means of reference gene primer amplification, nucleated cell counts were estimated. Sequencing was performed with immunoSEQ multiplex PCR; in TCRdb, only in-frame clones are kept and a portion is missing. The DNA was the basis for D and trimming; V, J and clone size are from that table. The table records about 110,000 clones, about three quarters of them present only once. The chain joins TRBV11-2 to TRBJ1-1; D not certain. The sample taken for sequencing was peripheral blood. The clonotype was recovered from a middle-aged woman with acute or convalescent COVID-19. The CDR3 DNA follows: TGTGCCAGCAGTTCCGGACTGGGGAACACTGAAGCTTTCTTT. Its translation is CASSSGLGNTEAFF.